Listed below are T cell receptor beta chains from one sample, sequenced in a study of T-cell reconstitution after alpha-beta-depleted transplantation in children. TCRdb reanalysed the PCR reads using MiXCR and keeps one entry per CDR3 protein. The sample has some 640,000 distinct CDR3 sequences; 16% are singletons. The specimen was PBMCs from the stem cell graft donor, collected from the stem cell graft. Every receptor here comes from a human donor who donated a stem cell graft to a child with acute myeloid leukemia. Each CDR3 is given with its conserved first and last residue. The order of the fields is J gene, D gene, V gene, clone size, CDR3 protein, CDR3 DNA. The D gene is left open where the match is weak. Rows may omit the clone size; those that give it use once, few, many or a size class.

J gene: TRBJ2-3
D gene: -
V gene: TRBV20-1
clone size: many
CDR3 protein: CSAPKTRGTAQYF
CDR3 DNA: TGCAGTGCGCCTAAAACCCGCGGGACGGCGCAGTATTTT

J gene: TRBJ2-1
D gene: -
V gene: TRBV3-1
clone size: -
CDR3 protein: CASSRRQDSYNEQFF
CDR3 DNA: TGTGCCAGCAGCCGTCGACAGGACTCCTACAATGAGCAGTTCTTC

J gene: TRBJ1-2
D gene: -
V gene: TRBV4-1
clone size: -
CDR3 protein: CASSHYGGNNYGYTF
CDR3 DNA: TGCGCCAGCAGCCACTACGGGGGTAACAACTATGGCTACACCTTC

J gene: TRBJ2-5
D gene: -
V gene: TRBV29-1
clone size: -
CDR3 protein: CSVRLGAGETQYF
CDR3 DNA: TGCAGCGTAAGACTAGGGGCCGGGGAGACCCAGTACTTC

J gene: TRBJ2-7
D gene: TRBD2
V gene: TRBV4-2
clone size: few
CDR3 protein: CASSQEGGTSGAEQYF
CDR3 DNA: TGTGCCAGCAGCCAAGAAGGGGGGACTAGCGGGGCCGAGCAGTACTTC

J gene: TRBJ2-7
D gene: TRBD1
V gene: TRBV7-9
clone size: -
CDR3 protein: CASSFSRGREQYF
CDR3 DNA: TGTGCCAGCAGCTTTTCCAGGGGGCGCGAGCAGTACTTC

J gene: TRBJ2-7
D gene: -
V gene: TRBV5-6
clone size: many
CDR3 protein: CASSRSGAGSYEQYF
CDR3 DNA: TGTGCCAGCAGCCGCTCCGGTGCAGGGTCCTACGAGCAGTACTTC

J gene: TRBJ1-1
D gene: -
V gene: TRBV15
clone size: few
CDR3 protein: CATSRDAGVRSEAFF
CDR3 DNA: TGTGCCACCAGCAGAGATGCGGGGGTTCGGTCTGAAGCTTTCTTT

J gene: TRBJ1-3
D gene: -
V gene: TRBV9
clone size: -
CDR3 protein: CASSPPDAGNTIYF
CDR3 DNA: TGTGCCAGCAGCCCCCCCGACGCAGGAAACACCATATATTTT

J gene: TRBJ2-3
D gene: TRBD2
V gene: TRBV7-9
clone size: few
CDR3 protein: CASSLTSAGGVYF
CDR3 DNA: TGTGCCAGCAGCTTAACGTCCGCGGGGGGGGTGTATTTT

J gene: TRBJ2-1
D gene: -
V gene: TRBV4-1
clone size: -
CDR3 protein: CASSPTALNEQFF
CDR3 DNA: TGCGCCAGCAGCCCAACAGCACTCAATGAGCAGTTCTTC

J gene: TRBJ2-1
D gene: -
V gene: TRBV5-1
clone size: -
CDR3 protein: CASSFTPSSYNEQFF
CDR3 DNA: TGCGCCAGCAGCTTCACTCCGAGCTCCTACAATGAGCAGTTCTTC

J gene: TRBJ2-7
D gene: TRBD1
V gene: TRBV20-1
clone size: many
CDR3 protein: CSARYGGAGGFGEQYF
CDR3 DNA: TGCAGTGCTAGATATGGTGGTGCAGGGGGCTTTGGTGAGCAGTACTTC

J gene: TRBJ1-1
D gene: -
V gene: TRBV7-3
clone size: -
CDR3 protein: CASSQFGGADTEAFF
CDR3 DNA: TGTGCCAGCAGCCAATTCGGGGGGGCCGACACTGAAGCTTTCTTT

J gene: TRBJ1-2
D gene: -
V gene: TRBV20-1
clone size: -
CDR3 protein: CSARDGTTYGYTF
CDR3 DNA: TGCAGTGCTAGAGACGGGACAACATATGGCTACACCTTC